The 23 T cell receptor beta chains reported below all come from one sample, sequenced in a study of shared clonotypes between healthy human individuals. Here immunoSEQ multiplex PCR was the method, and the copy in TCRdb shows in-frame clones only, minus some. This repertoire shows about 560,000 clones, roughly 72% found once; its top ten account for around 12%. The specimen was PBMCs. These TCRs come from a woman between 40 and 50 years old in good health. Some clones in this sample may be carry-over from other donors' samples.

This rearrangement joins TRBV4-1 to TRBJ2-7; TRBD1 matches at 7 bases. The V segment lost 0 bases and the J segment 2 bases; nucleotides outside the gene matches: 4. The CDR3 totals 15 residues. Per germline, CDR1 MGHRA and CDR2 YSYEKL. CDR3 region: CASSQERQGAYEQYF. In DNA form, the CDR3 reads TGCGCCAGCAGCCAAGAACGACAGGGTGCCTACGAGCAGTACTTC.

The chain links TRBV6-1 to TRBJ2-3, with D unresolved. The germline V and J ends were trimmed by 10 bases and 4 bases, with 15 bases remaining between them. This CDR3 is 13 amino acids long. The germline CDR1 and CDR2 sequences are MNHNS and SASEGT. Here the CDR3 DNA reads TGTGCCACGACACAGAGTTTGGCAGATACGCAGTATTTT. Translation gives CATTQSLADTQYF.

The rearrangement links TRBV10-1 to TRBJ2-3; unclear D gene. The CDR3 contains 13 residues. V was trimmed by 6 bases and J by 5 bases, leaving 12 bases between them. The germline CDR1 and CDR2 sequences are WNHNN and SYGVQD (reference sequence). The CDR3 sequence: CASSTLSEDTQYF. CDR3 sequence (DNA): TGCGCCAGCAGCACTTTGAGTGAAGATACGCAGTATTTT.

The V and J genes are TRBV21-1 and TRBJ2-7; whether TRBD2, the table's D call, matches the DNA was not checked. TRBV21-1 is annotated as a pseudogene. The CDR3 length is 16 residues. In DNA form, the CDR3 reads TGTGCCAGCAGCAACCGACTAGTGAAGGATCACAACGAGCAGTACTTC. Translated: CASSNRLVKDHNEQYF.

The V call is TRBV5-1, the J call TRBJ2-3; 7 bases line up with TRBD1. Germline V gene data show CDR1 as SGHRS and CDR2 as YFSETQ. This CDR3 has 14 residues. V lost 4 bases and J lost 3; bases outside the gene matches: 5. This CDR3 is CASSPRGTTDTQYF. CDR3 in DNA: TGCGCCAGCAGCCCCAGGGGGACGACAGATACGCAGTATTTT.

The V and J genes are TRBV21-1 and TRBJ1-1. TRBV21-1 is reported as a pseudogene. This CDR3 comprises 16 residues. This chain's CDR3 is CASSSSEAYENTEAFF. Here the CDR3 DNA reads TGTGCCAGCAGTTCCTCCGAAGCTTACGAGAACACTGAAGCTTTCTTT.

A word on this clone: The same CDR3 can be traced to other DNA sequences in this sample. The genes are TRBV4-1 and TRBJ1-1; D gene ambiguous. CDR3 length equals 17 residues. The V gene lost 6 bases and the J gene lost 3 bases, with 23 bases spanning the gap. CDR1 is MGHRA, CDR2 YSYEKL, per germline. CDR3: CASSEHLRHFVDTEAFF. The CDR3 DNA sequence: TGCGCCAGCAGTGAGCATCTGAGACACTTTGTCGACACTGAAGCTTTCTTT.

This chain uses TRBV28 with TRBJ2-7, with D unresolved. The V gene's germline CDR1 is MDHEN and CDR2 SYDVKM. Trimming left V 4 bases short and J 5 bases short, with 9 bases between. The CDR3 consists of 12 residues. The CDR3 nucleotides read TGTGCCAGCAGTTACAAATATCACGAGCAGTACTTC. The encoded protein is CASSYKYHEQYF.

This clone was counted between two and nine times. The CDR3 DNA sequence: TGTGCCAGCAGTCCGGACAGGTTTAGCGAGACCCAGTACTTC. Translation: CASSPDRFSETQYF. The chain is built from TRBV28 and TRBJ2-5, with 7 bases fitting TRBD1. The CDR3 contains 14 residues. Germline trimming cut 5 bases from V and 5 bases from J; bases unmatched to any gene: 8. CDR1 is MDHEN and CDR2 is SYDVKM in the germline V gene.

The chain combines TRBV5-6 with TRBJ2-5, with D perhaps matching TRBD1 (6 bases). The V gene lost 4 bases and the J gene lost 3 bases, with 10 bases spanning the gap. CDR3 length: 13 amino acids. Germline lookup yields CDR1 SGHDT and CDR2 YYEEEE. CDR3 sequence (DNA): TGTGCCAGCAGCAAGGACAGAAAAGAGACCCAGTACTTC. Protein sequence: CASSKDRKETQYF. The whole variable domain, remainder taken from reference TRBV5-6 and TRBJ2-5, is DAGVTQSPTHLIKTRGQQVTLRCSPKSGHDTVSWYQQALGQGPQFIFQYYEEEERQRGNFPDRFSGHQFPNYSSELNVNALLLGDSALYLCASSKDRKETQYFGPGTRLLVL.

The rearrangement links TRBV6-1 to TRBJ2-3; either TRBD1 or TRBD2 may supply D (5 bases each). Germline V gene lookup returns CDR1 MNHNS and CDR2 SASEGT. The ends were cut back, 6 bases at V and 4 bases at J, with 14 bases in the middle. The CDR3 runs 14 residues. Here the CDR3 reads CASSRRLGADTQYF. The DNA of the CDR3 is TGTGCCAGCAGCCGTCGCCTGGGGGCAGATACGCAGTATTTT.

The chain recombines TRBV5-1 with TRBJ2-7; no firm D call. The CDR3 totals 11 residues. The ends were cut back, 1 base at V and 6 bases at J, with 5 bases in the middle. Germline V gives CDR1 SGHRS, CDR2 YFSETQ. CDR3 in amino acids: CASSLSREQYF. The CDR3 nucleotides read TGCGCCAGCAGCTTGAGTCGCGAGCAGTACTTC.

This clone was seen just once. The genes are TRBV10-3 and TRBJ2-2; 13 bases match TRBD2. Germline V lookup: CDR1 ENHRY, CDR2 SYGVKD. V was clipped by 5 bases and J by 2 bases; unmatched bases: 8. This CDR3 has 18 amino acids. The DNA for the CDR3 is TGTGCCATCAGTATATCCGGGACTAGCGGGGTTAACACCGGGGAGCTGTTTTTT. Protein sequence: CAISISGTSGVNTGELFF.

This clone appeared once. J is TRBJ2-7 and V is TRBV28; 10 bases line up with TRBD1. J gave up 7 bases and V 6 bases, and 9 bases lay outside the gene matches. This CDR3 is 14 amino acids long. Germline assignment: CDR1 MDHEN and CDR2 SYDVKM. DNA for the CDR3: TGTGCCAGCAGGTGGGGACAGGGGATGAGAGAGCAGTACTTC. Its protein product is CASRWGQGMREQYF.

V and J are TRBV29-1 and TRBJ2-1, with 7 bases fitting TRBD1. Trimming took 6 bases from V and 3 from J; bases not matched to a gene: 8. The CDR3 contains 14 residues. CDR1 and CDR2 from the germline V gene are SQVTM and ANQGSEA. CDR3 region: CSVRWGQIYNEQFF. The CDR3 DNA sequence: TGCAGCGTACGTTGGGGACAGATCTACAATGAGCAGTTCTTC.

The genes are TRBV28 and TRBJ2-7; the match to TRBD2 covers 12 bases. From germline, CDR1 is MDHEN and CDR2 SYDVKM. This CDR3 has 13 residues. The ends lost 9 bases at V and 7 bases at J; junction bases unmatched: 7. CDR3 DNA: TGTGCCAGTCAGACTAGCGGGAGTCTAGAGCAGTACTTC. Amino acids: CASQTSGSLEQYF.

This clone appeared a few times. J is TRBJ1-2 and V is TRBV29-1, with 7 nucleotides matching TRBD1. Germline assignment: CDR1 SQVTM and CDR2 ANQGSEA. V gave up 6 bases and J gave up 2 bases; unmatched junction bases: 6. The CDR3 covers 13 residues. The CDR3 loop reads CSVRQGENYGYTF. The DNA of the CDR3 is TGCAGCGTGAGACAGGGAGAAAACTATGGCTACACCTTC.

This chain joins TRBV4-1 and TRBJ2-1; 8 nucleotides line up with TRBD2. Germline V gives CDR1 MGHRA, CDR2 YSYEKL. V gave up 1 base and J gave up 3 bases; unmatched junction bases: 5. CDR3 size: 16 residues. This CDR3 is CASSQGLASRYNEQFF. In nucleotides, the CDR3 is TGCGCCAGCAGCCAAGGACTAGCGTCCCGCTACAATGAGCAGTTCTTC.

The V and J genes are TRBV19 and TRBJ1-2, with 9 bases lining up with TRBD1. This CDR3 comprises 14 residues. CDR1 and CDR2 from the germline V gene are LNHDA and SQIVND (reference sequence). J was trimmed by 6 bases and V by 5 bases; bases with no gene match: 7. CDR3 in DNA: TGTGCCAGTAGTCAATCCGGGACAGGGAATGGCTACACCTTC. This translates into CASSQSGTGNGYTF. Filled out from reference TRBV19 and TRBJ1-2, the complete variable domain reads DGGITQSPKYLFRKEGQNVTLSCEQNLNHDAMYWYRQDPGQGLRLIYYSQIVNDFQKGDIAEGYSVSREKKESFPLTVTSAQKNPTAFYLCASSQSGTGNGYTFGSGTRLTVV.

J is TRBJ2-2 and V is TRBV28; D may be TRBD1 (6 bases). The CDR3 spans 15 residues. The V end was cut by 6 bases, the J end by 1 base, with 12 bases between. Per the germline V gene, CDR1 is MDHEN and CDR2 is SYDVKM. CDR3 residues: CASRSTGRNTGELFF. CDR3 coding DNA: TGTGCCAGCAGATCAACAGGGAGGAACACCGGGGAGCTGTTTTTT.

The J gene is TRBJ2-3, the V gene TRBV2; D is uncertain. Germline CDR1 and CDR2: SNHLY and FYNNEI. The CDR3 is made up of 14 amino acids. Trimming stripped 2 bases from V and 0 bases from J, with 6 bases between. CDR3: CASSELLSTDTQYF. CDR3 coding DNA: TGTGCCAGCAGTGAACTTCTTAGCACAGATACGCAGTATTTT.

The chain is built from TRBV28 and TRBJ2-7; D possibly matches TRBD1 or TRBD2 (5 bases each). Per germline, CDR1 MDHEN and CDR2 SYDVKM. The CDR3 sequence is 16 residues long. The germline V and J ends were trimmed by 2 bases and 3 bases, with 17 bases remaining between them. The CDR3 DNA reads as TGTGCCAGCAGTTTAAGGAGGTACAGGACGGGCTACGAGCAGTACTTC. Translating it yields CASSLRRYRTGYEQYF.

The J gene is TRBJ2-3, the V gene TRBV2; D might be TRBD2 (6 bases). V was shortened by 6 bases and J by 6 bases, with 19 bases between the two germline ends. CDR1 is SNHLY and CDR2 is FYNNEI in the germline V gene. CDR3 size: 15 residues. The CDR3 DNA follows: TGTGCCAGCAGCCAAGAGGGGCAGGAGGGGGATACGCAGTATTTT. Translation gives CASSQEGQEGDTQYF.